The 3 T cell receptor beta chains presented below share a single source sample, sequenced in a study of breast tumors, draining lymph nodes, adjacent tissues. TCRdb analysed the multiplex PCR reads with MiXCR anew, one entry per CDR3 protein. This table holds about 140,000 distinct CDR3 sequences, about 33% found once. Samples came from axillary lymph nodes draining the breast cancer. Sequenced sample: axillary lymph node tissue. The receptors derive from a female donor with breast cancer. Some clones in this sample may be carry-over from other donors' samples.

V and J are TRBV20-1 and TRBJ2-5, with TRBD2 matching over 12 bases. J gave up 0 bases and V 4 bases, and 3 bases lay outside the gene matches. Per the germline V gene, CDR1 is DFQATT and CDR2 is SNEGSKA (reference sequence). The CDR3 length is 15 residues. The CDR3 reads CSATRLAGDQETQYF. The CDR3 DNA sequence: TGCAGTGCTACCAGACTAGCGGGGGACCAAGAGACCCAGTACTTC.

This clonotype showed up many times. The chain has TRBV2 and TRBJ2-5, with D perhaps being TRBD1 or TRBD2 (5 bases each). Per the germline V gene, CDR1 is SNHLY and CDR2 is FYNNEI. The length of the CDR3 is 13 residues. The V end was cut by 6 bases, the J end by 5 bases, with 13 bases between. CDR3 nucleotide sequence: TGTGCCAGCAGGGAAAACTGGGGGGAGACCCAGTACTTC. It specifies CASRENWGETQYF.

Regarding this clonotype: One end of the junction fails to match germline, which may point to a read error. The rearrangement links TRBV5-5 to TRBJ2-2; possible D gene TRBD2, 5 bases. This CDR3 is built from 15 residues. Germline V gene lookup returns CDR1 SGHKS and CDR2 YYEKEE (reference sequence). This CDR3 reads CASSLGASCTGELLF. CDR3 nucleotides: TGTGCCAGCAGCTTGGGGGCCAGTTGCACCGGGGAGCTGCTTTTT. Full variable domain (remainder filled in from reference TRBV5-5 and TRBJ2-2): DAGVTQSPTHLIKTRGQQVTLRCSPISGHKSVSWYQQVLGQGPQFIFQYYEKEERGRGNFPDRFSARQFPNYSSELNVNALLLGDSALYLCASSLGASCTGELLFGEGSRLTVL.